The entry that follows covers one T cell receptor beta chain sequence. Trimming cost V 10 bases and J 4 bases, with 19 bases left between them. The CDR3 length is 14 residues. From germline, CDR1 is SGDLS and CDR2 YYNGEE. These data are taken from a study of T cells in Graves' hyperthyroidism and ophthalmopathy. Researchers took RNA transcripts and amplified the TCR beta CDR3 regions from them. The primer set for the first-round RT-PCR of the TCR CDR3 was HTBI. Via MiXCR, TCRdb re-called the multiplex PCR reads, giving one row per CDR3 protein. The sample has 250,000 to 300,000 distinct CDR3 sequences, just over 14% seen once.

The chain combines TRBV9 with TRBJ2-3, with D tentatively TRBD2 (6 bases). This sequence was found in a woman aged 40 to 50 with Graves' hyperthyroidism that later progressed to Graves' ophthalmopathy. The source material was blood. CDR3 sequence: CAQRRGTLPDTQYF. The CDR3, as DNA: TGTGCCCAACGTCGGGGGACCCTACCAGATACGCAGTATTTT.